The entry below describes one TCR beta chain. Its antigen remains unknown. Repertoires were generated with immunoSEQ multiplex PCR, while TCRdb's copy carries only in-frame clones and drops some. The table has about 160,000 clones, approximately 80% seen once; the top ten hold about 4.6%. Germline assignment: CDR1 KGHSH and CDR2 LQKENI. The germline V and J ends were trimmed by 2 bases and 1 base, with 8 bases remaining between them. The length of the CDR3 is 14 residues. The sample originates from a study of cytotoxic CD8 clonotypes in ibrutinib-treated CLL. About the research overall: IGHV unmutated under 18; relapsed/refractory approximately 10; treatment-naive some 14. The response samples were taken once patients had been treated for a median of about 12 months, range 6 to 36.

Study-wide findings and caveats: Sustained-remission and progressing patients had unequal sampling times.

The sequence came from a human donor with chronic lymphocytic leukemia. Material: PBMCs, obtained after 24 months of ibrutinib treatment. V is TRBV18 and J is TRBJ2-5; TRBD1 is a possible D gene (5 bases). The CDR3 DNA reads as TGTGCCAGCTCACCAGGTCAGGGCCAAGAGACCCAGTACTTC. Translating it yields CASSPGQGQETQYF.